A single sample gave rise to the 8 T cell receptor beta chains below, sequenced in a study of T-cell reconstitution after alpha-beta-depleted transplantation in children. The library targeted TCRbeta and was prepared with unique molecular identifiers. TCRdb processed the PCR reads anew with MiXCR; each CDR3 protein has one entry. The sample has fewer than 550,000 distinct CDR3 sequences, roughly 10% seen once. The starting material was PBMCs from the stem cell graft donor, obtained from the stem cell graft. The receptor set was obtained from a human donor who donated a stem cell graft to a child with acute myeloid leukemia.

This chain connects TRBV7-8 to TRBJ2-7; D uncertain. Germline V gives CDR1 SGHVS, CDR2 FQNEAQ. Trimming shortened V by 0 bases and J by 3 bases, and 9 bases separated the two germline ends. This CDR3 contains 14 residues. The CDR3 sequence: CASSLAQPGYEQYV. In DNA, the CDR3 is TGTGCCAGCAGCTTAGCACAGCCAGGCTACGAGCAGTACGTC.

This clonotype was recorded a few times. The J gene is TRBJ2-7, the V gene TRBV7-3; D tentatively reads TRBD1 or TRBD2 (5 bases each). CDR3 length equals 15 residues. V shed 5 bases and J shed 3 bases, with 17 bases lying between them. Germline CDR1 is SGHTA and CDR2 is FQGTGA. CDR3 in amino acids: CASSPPGAAFYEQYF. For the CDR3, the DNA is TGTGCCAGCAGCCCCCCCGGGGCCGCTTTCTACGAGCAGTACTTC.

The rearrangement links TRBV6-1 to TRBJ2-2; D is ambiguous. Looked up from germline, CDR1 is MNHNS and CDR2 is SASEGT. The CDR3 consists of 14 residues. The V end lost 6 bases, the J end lost 2 bases, and 10 bases lay between the germline ends. This chain's CDR3 is CASRNPSNTGELFF. CDR3 DNA: TGTGCCAGCAGGAACCCTTCAAACACCGGGGAGCTGTTTTTT.

The table lists this clonotype with a few counts. The V gene is TRBV15, the J gene TRBJ2-1; no definite D call. This CDR3 has 16 amino acids. V lost 0 bases to trimming and J lost 2 bases, with 11 bases between them. Germline CDR1 reads LNHNV; CDR2 reads YYDKDF (reference sequence). The CDR3 bases are TGTGCCACCAGCAGAGATCCAGCGACAACCTACAATGAGCAGTTCTTC. As protein: CATSRDPATTYNEQFF.

This clonotype was counted at least ten times. The J gene is TRBJ2-4, the V gene TRBV27; TRBD1 matches at 7 bases. CDR3 length equals 15 residues. V was pared by 4 bases and J by 6 bases, with 9 bases of the junction left unmatched. Germline V gives CDR1 MNHEY, CDR2 SMNVEV (reference sequence). The chain's CDR3 is CASSSRQGIGNIQYF. The CDR3 nucleotides read TGTGCCAGCAGTTCGAGACAGGGAATTGGAAACATTCAGTACTTC.

The chain couples TRBV6-1 to TRBJ1-1; a weak D match, TRBD1 (6 bases). The V gene lost 3 bases and the J gene lost 10 bases, with 15 bases spanning the gap. CDR3 length equals 13 residues. The germline CDR1 and CDR2 sequences are MNHNS and SASEGT. DNA of the CDR3: TGTGCCAGCAGTGATACAGGGAATCGAGGAGCTTTCTTT. It codes for CASSDTGNRGAFF.

V is TRBV20-1 and J is TRBJ1-2; 9 bases match TRBD1. V shed 3 bases, J shed 4 bases, and the junction held 6 bases outside the gene matches. The CDR3 is 14 amino acids. From germline, CDR1 is DFQATT and CDR2 SNEGSKA (reference sequence). The CDR3 region is CSARRTGVIYGYTF. CDR3 bases: TGCAGTGCTAGGAGGACAGGGGTGATCTATGGCTACACCTTC.

This clonotype has just a few counts. The V call is TRBV7-3, the J call TRBJ2-2; 8 positions match TRBD2. Germline V gene sequence: CDR1 SGHTA, CDR2 FQGTGA. Trimming at V came to 2 bases and at J to 1 base, leaving 0 bases not matched to a gene. The CDR3 spans 15 residues. CDR3 sequence reads: CASSLRGGNTGELFF. The DNA for the CDR3 is TGTGCCAGCAGCTTACGGGGGGGGAACACCGGGGAGCTGTTTTTT.